The 10 T cell receptor beta chains presented below share a single source sample, sequenced in a study of blood T cells in healthy people across ages. A second PCR, run for about 6 to 12 cycles, used a sample-barcoded 5' primer plus a J-beta primer mix. TCRdb recomputed calls from the 5' RACE reads with MiXCR, one row per CDR3 protein. The data contain about 780,000 distinct CDR3 sequences, around 50% of them singletons. Sequenced: blood. These receptors were taken from a man older than 75 in good health.

The CDR3 loop reads CASSLDAAQIFGGEQFF. CDR3 DNA sequence: TGCGCCAGCAGCTTGGACGCGGCCCAAATCTTTGGGGGTGAGCAGTTCTTC. The chain uses TRBV5-1 and TRBJ2-1; D could derive from TRBD1 or TRBD2 (5 bases each). This CDR3 is built from 17 residues. The germline V gene has CDR1 SGHRS and CDR2 YFSETQ. V lost 0 bases to trimming and J lost 9 bases, with 22 bases between them.

V gene TRBV11-2 combines with J gene TRBJ2-7; 9 bases fit TRBD2. V shed 5 bases and J 6 bases; nucleotides not matched to a gene: 5. Germline V gene sequence: CDR1 SGHAT, CDR2 FQNNGV. The CDR3 extends over 13 amino acids. The CDR3 DNA follows: TGTGCCAGCAGCGGGACTAGCAGGGGCGAGCAGTACTTC. It translates to CASSGTSRGEQYF.

The gene calls are TRBV29-1 and TRBJ2-7, with TRBD2 matching 9 bases. Germline V gene sequence: CDR1 SQVTM, CDR2 ANQGSEA. CDR3 length: 17 residues. Losses at the gene ends were 1 base for V and 0 bases for J; bases not matched to a gene: 10. The CDR3: CSVEVSGGLALSYEQYF. The CDR3 DNA follows: TGCAGCGTTGAAGTGAGCGGCGGACTAGCGCTCTCCTACGAGCAGTACTTC.

The genes are TRBV7-3 and TRBJ2-1, with 12 bases aligning to TRBD2. The germline V gene encodes CDR1 SGHTA and CDR2 FQGTGA. The junction had 7 bases not matched to a gene; V was cut back by 2 bases and J by 8 bases. This CDR3 region has 16 residues. The CDR3 sequence is CASSLGPSGRAYEQFF. CDR3 nucleotide sequence: TGTGCCAGCAGCTTAGGTCCTAGCGGGAGGGCCTATGAGCAGTTCTTC.

The chain combines TRBV29-1 with TRBJ2-5; D is uncertain. CDR1 SQVTM and CDR2 ANQGSEA come from the germline V gene. This CDR3 has 14 residues. V was pared by 2 bases and J by 2 bases, with 12 bases between. The CDR3 nucleotides read TGCAGCGTTGAATTCGGCAGCCTTCAAGAGACCCAGTACTTC. It translates to CSVEFGSLQETQYF.

This clonotype was counted many times. The rearrangement joins TRBV29-1 to TRBJ2-3; D may be TRBD2 (6 bases). The germline gives CDR1 SQVTM, CDR2 ANQGSEA. V was pared by 3 bases and J by 3 bases, with 13 bases between. This CDR3 is built from 14 residues. CDR3 protein: CSVDRTGRTDTQYF. CDR3 nucleotide sequence: TGCAGCGTTGACCGAACGGGGAGGACAGATACGCAGTATTTT.

The genes are TRBV6-6 and TRBJ1-5; D perhaps matches TRBD1 (5 bases). The CDR3 runs 16 residues. Germline CDR1 is MNHNY and CDR2 is SVGAGI (reference sequence). The V end lost 0 bases, the J end lost 2 bases, and 11 bases lay between the germline ends. In nucleotides, the CDR3 is TGTGCCAGCAGTTACTCTGGGGCGGGTGGCAATCAGCCCCAGCATTTT. It yields the protein CASSYSGAGGNQPQHF.

This clonotype has at least ten counts. The rearrangement uses TRBV3-1 and TRBJ2-7; the D gene is possibly TRBD1 (5 bases). Germline V gene data show CDR1 as LGHDT and CDR2 as YNNKEL (reference sequence). The CDR3 has 11 residues. With 6 bases removed from V and 4 bases from J, the gap between germline ends came to 7 bases. The DNA for the CDR3 is TGTGCCAGCAGTCAGGGATACGAGCAGTACTTC. It encodes CASSQGYEQYF.

V gene TRBV4-3 combines with J gene TRBJ2-2; 12 bases fit TRBD2. CDR3 size: 17 residues. From germline, CDR1 is LGHNA and CDR2 YSLEER. V was clipped by 2 bases and J by 4 bases; unmatched bases: 5. CDR3 region: CASSQKTSGSSTGELFF. Here the CDR3 DNA reads TGCGCCAGCAGCCAAAAGACTAGCGGGAGTAGCACCGGGGAGCTGTTTTTT.

A single count supports this clonotype. The chain carries TRBV12-3 or TRBV12-4 and TRBJ2-5; TRBD1 agrees at 9 bases. CDR3 length equals 16 residues. The ends lost 5 bases at V and 11 bases at J; junction bases unmatched: 18. The CDR3: CASSILEGQGYGEQYF. In nucleotides, the CDR3 is TGTGCCAGCAGTATACTGGAGGGACAGGGCTACGGTGAGCAGTACTTC.